This TCR beta chain was profiled in a study of shared clonotypes between healthy human individuals. Around 28,000 T cell genomes (about 270 ng DNA) went into each PBMC replicate. Method: immunoSEQ multiplex PCR; TCRdb's copy keeps in-frame clones and lacks some. The data show a few hundred thousand clones, 70% to 80% seen once. Every donor, a Caucasian adult, lived in Nashville, Tennessee. Some 92 million PBMCs went into genomic DNA for unsorted samples. Germline CDR1 and CDR2: SGHNT and YYREEE (reference sequence). The CDR3 loop spans 13 amino acids. Between the trimmed V and J ends, which lost 5 bases and 9 bases, there was a span of 15 bases.

This chain joins TRBV5-4 and TRBJ2-1; TRBD1 or TRBD2 may be the D gene (5 bases each). This clonotype was obtained from a woman aged 40-49 years in good health. Some clones in this sample may be carry-over from other donors' samples. Sequencing was carried out using PBMCs. The DNA for the CDR3 is TGTGCCAGCAGTTGGGACGGATCTAGTGAGCAGTTCTTC. Its translation: CASSWDGSSEQFF.